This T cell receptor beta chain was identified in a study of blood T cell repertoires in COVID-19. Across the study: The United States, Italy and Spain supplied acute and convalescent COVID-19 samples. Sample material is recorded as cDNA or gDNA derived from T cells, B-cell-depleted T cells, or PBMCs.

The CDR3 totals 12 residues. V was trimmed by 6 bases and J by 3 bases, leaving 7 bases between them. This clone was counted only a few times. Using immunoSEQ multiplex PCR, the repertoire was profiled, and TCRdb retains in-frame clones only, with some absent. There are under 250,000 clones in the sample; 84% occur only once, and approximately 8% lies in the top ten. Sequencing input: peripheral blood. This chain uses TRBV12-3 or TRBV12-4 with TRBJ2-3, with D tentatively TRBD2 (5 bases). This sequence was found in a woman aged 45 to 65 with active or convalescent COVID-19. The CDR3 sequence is CASRTNTDTQYF. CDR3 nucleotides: TGTGCCAGCAGGACTAATACAGATACGCAGTATTTT.